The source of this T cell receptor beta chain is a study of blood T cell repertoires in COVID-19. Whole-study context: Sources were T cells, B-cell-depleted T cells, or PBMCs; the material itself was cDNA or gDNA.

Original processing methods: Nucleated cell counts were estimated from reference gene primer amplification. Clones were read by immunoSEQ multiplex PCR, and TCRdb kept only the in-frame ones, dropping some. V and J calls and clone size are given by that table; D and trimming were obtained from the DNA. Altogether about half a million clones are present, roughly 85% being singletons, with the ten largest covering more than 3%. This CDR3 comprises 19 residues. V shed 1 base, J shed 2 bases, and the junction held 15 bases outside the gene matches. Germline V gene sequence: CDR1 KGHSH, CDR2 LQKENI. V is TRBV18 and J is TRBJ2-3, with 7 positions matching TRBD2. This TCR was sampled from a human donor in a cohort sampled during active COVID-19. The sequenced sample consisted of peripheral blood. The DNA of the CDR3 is TGTGCCAGCTCACCACTAACGGGAGGCGGCGACAGTTCCACAGATACGCAGTATTTT. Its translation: CASSPLTGGGDSSTDTQYF.